One and the same sample provided the 13 T cell receptor beta chains below, sequenced in a study of vaccination effects on CD4 cells after COVID-19. Only in-frame clones appear in the TCRdb table, and some are missing; sequencing was by immunoSEQ multiplex PCR. The profile shows roughly 70,000 clones, around 70% of them singletons. These receptors' antigens are unknown. Under the ViraFEST assay, PBMC were stimulated with viral peptide pools so that antigen-specific CD4+ T cells expanded. Sequencing was performed afterwards. An approximately 10-day culture period preceded the isolation of CD4+ T cells. It was two doses of either the BNT162b2 or mRNA-1273 vaccine that participants received. Source: CD4+ T cells from PBMCs cultured with HCoV-229E spike peptides, taken after COVID-19 vaccination. These receptors all stem from a human donor who received a COVID-19 vaccine.

This sequence joins TRBV27 and TRBJ1-6, with D perhaps matching TRBD1 (5 bases). This CDR3 region has 13 residues. Germline V gene lookup returns CDR1 MNHEY and CDR2 SMNVEV (reference sequence). With 7 bases removed from V and 7 bases from J, the gap between germline ends came to 11 bases. The DNA for the CDR3 is TGTGCCAGCAACGCTGGGGGGAATTCACCCCTCCACTTT. It is translated as CASNAGGNSPLHF.

V gene TRBV10-2 combines with J gene TRBJ1-2, with D unresolved. CDR3 length: 14 amino acids. Germline V gives CDR1 WSHSY, CDR2 SAAADI. Trimming cost V 2 bases and J 5 bases, with 12 bases left between them. In DNA, the CDR3 is TGCGCCAGCAGTGAGCGACCTGACCTTTATGGCTACACCTTC. It translates to CASSERPDLYGYTF.

This chain uses TRBV3-1 (or the pseudogene TRBV3-2) with TRBJ1-1; D not resolved. The CDR3 is 12 residues long. V lost 0 bases and J lost 5, with 4 bases in between. Germline V gene data show CDR1 as LGHDT and CDR2 as YNNKEL (reference sequence). CDR3 in amino acids: CASSQEGTEAFF. Written as DNA, the CDR3 is TGTGCCAGCAGCCAAGAGGGGACTGAAGCTTTCTTT.

This chain joins TRBV5-5 and TRBJ2-7; D assignment may be TRBD1 or TRBD2 (5 bases each). V lost 4 bases to trimming and J lost 5 bases, with 16 bases between them. CDR1 is SGHKS, CDR2 YYEKEE, per germline (reference sequence). This CDR3 is built from 14 residues. The CDR3 protein is CASSLGDPSHEQYV. Written as DNA, the CDR3 is TGTGCCAGCAGCCTTGGGGACCCGTCCCACGAGCAGTACGTC.

This sequence joins TRBV10-2 and TRBJ2-7, with no clear D. Trimming pared 5 bases from V and 4 bases from J, leaving 15 bases between. Germline assignment: CDR1 WSHSY and CDR2 SAAADI. This CDR3 contains 14 residues. In DNA form, the CDR3 reads TGCGCCAGCAGTCCGATGCCAGCTCCTTACGAGCAGTACGTC. It codes for CASSPMPAPYEQYV.

The CDR3 DNA sequence: TGCGCCAGCAGCCAAAGACAGGGCGTTGGCTACACCTTC. Translated, it gives CASSQRQGVGYTF. The V and J genes are TRBV4-1 and TRBJ1-2, with 7 bases matching TRBD1. CDR3 length equals 13 residues. The J segment lost 7 bases and the V segment lost 2 bases, leaving 4 bases of the junction unmatched. Germline CDR1 MGHRA, CDR2 YSYEKL.

The genes are TRBV19 and TRBJ1-1; weak D call: TRBD1 (6 bases). The V gene lost 6 bases and the J gene lost 4 bases, with 15 bases spanning the gap. The germline CDR1 and CDR2 sequences are LNHDA and SQIVND (reference sequence). CDR3 length: 14 residues. The CDR3, as DNA: TGTGCCAGTAGACGTAACAGGGATCTCACTGAAGCTTTCTTT. Translation gives CASRRNRDLTEAFF.

This chain joins TRBV5-1 and TRBJ2-2; D call uncertain. The CDR3 is 15 amino acids. The germline gives CDR1 SGHRS, CDR2 YFSETQ. Trimming left V 0 bases short and J 5 bases short, with 11 bases between. The CDR3 nucleotides read TGCGCCAGCAGCTTGGACGTCTCGATGACCGGGGAGCTGTTTTTT. Translated, it gives CASSLDVSMTGELFF.

This clone was picked up one time. This chain links TRBV5-1 with TRBJ1-1; D not certain. This CDR3 has 13 amino acids. V was shortened by 1 base and J by 3 bases, with 7 bases between the two germline ends. The germline V gene encodes CDR1 SGHRS and CDR2 YFSETQ. In nucleotides, the CDR3 is TGCGCCAGCAGCTTGACGAAAGACACTGAAGCTTTCTTT. Protein product: CASSLTKDTEAFF.

The chain uses TRBV5-1 and TRBJ2-7; 8 bases fit TRBD1. The CDR3 sequence is 15 residues long. Germline V gives CDR1 SGHRS, CDR2 YFSETQ. The V and J ends lost 0 bases and 0 bases, in that order; junction bases with no gene match: 2. DNA of the CDR3: TGCGCCAGCAGCTTGGGACAGGGGAGCTCCTACGAGCAGTACGTC. Protein sequence: CASSLGQGSSYEQYV.

V gene TRBV28 combines with J gene TRBJ2-2, with TRBD2 as a possible D gene (5 bases). Germline V gene sequence: CDR1 MDHEN, CDR2 SYDVKM. This CDR3 has 16 amino acids. V lost 4 bases and J lost 0, with 12 bases in between. For the CDR3, the DNA is TGTGCCAGCAGTTCCCCCGGGGTTCCGAACACCGGGGAGCTGTTTTTT. Its protein product is CASSSPGVPNTGELFF.

This clone was detected once. The rearrangement uses TRBV18 and TRBJ1-5, with D unclear. V lost 3 bases and J lost 2, with 5 bases in between. The CDR3 covers 13 residues. In germline, CDR1 is KGHSH, CDR2 LQKENI. CDR3 sequence reads: CASSPTGNQPQHF. In DNA form, the CDR3 reads TGTGCCAGCTCACCCACCGGCAATCAGCCCCAGCATTTT.

The rearrangement joins TRBV11-3 to TRBJ2-2, with D unclear. CDR3 size: 13 residues. The V end lost 5 bases, the J end lost 1 base, and 5 bases lay between the germline ends. In germline, CDR1 is SGHNT, CDR2 YENEEA. CDR3 residues: CASSVLNTGELFF. The CDR3 DNA is TGTGCCAGCAGCGTCCTGAACACCGGGGAGCTGTTTTTT. Full variable domain (outside the CDR3, taken from reference TRBV11-3 and TRBJ2-2): EAGVVQSPRYKIIEKKQPVAFWCNPISGHNTLYWYLQNLGQGPELLIRYENEEAVDDSQLPKDRFSAERLKGVDSTLKIQPAELGDSAVYLCASSVLNTGELFFGEGSRLTVL.